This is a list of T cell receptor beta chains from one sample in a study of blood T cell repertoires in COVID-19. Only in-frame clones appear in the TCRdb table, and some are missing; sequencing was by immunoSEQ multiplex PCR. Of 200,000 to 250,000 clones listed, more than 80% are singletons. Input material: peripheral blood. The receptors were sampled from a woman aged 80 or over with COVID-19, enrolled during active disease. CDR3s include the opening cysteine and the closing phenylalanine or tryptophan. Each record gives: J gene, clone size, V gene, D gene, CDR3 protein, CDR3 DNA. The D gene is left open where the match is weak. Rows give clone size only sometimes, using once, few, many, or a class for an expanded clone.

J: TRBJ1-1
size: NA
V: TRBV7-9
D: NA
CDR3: CASSVIGGNTEAFF
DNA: TGTGCCAGCAGCGTGATAGGGGGGAACACTGAAGCTTTCTTT

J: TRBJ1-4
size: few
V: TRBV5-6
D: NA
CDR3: CASSPDGDEKLFF
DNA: TGTGCCAGCAGCCCGGACGGGGATGAAAAACTGTTTTTT

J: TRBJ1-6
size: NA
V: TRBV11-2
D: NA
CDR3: CASSPATNSPLHF
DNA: TGTGCCAGCAGCCCAGCGACGAATTCACCCCTCCACTTT

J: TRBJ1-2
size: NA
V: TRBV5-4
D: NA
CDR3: CASSLAGQTGGGYTF
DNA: TGTGCCAGCAGCTTGGCCGGACAGACAGGTGGCGGCTACACCTTC

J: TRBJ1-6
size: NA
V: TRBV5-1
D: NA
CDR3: CASSPKLNSPLHF
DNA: TGCGCCAGCAGCCCAAAACTTAATTCACCCCTCCACTTT

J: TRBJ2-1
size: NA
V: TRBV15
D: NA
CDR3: CATSRLSGYEQFF
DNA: TGTGCCACCAGCAGACTCTCCGGGTATGAGCAGTTCTTC

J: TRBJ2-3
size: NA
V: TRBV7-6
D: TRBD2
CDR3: CASSPRLASTDTQYF
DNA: TGTGCCAGCAGTCCCAGACTAGCGAGCACAGATACGCAGTATTTT

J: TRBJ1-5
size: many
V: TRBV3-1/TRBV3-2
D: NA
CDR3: CASSQDPGPQHF
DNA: TGTGCCAGCAGCCAAGACCCGGGGCCCCAGCATTTT

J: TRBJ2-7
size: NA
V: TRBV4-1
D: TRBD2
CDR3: CASSQGGGRGSYEQYF
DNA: TGCGCCAGCAGCCAAGGGGGCGGGAGGGGCTCCTACGAGCAGTACTTC

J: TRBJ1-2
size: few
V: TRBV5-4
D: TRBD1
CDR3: CASSSPLEGAGFYTF
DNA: TGTGCCAGCAGCTCCCCCCTGGAGGGGGCGGGTTTCTACACCTTC

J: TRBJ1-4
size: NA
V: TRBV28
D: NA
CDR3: CASSGGLGELFF
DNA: TGTGCCAGCAGTGGGGGGTTGGGTGAACTGTTTTTT

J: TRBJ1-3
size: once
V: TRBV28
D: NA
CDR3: CASSFQQGRGWLYF
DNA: TGTGCCAGCAGTTTTCAACAGGGAAGGGGTTGGCTATATTTT

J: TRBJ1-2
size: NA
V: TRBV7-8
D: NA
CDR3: CASSFGNQNYGYTF
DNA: TGTGCCAGCAGCTTTGGCAATCAAAACTATGGCTACACCTTC

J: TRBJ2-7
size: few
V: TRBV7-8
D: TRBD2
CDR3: CASSFSSGGAWEQYF
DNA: TGTGCCAGCAGCTTTAGCAGCGGGGGGGCGTGGGAGCAGTACTTC

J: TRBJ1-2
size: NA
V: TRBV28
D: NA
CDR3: CASGNRAYWGYTF
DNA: TGTGCCAGCGGTAACAGGGCCTACTGGGGCTACACCTTC

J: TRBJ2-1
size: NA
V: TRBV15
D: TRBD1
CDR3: CATSNRGYNEQFF
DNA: TGTGCCACCAGCAACAGGGGGTACAATGAGCAGTTCTTC

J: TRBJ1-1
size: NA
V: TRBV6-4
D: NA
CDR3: CAIKGGGAVRNTEAFF
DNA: TGTGCTATTAAGGGTGGGGGCGCGGTACGGAACACTGAAGCTTTCTTT

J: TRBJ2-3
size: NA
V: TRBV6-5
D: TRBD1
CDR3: CASTYRGFGADTQYF
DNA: TGTGCCAGCACTTACAGGGGATTTGGCGCAGATACGCAGTATTTT

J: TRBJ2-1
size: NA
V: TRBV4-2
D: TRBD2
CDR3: CASSQEPSGSYNEQFF
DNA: TGTGCCAGCAGCCAAGAACCTAGCGGGAGCTACAATGAGCAGTTCTTC